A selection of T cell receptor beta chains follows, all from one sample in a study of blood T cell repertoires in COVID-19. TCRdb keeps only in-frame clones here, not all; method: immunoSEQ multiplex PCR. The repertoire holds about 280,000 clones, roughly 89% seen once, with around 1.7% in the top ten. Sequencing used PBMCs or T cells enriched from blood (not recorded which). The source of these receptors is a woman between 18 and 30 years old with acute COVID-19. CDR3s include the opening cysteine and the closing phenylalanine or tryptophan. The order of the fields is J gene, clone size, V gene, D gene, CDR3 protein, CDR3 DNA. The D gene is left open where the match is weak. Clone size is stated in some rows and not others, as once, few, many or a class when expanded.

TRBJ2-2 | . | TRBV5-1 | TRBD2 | CASSDGLAGPYTGELFF | TGCGCCAGCAGCGATGGACTAGCGGGCCCCTACACCGGGGAGCTGTTTTTT
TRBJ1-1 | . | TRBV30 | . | CAWSYSKNTEAFF | TGTGCCTGGAGTTACAGCAAGAACACTGAAGCTTTCTTT
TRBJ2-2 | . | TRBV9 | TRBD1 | CASSLRQGVAGELFF | TGTGCCAGCAGCTTACGACAGGGAGTCGCCGGGGAGCTGTTTTTT
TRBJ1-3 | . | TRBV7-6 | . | CASSLGAIYSGNTIYF | TGTGCCAGCAGCTTAGGCGCGATCTACTCTGGAAACACCATATATTTT
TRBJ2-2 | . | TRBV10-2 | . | CASSGQGISTGELFF | TGCGCCAGCAGTGGGCAGGGGATATCCACCGGGGAGCTGTTTTTT
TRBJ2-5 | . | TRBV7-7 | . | CASSPTGLGETQYF | TGTGCTAGCAGCCCCACGGGTTTGGGTGAGACCCAGTACTTC
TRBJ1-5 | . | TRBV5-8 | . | CASSLVSGLSNQPQHF | TGTGCCAGCAGCTTGGTCTCAGGGCTGAGCAATCAGCCCCAGCATTTT
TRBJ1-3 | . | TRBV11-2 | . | CASSLEAGREDTIYF | TGTGCCAGCAGCTTAGAGGCAGGGAGGGAAGACACCATATATTTT
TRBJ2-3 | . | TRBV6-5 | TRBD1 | CASSYRTGGKTDTQYF | TGTGCCAGCAGTTACAGGACAGGGGGGAAGACAGATACGCAGTATTTT
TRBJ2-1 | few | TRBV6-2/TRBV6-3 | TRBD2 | CASSYRLAGNEQFF | TGTGCCAGCAGTTATAGACTAGCGGGCAATGAGCAGTTCTTC
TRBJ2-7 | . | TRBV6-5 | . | CASSLVPTALEQYF | TGTGCCAGCAGTTTAGTCCCGACAGCCCTAGAGCAGTACTTC
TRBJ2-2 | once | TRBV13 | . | CASSLLVSTNTGELFF | TGTGCCAGCAGCTTACTAGTATCTACGAACACCGGGGAGCTGTTTTTT
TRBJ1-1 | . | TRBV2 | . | CASSDGRQGNRANTEAFF | TGTGCCAGCAGTGATGGACGTCAGGGGAACAGGGCGAACACTGAAGCTTTCTTT
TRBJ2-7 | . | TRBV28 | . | CASSRDTTYEQYF | TGTGCCAGCAGCAGGGACACCACCTACGAGCAGTACTTC
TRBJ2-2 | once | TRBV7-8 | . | CASSSRLDAGELFF | TGTGCCAGCAGCTCCCGACTAGACGCCGGGGAGCTGTTTTTT
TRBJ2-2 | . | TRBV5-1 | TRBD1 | CASTRTGGPLQNTGELFF | TGCGCCAGCACCCGGACAGGGGGCCCCCTTCAGAACACCGGGGAGCTGTTTTTT
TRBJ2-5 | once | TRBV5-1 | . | CASSAGDTETQYF | TGCGCCAGCAGCGCGGGGGACACCGAGACCCAGTACTTC
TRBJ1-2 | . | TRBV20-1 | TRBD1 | CSASDRDGYTF | TGCAGTGCTAGCGACAGGGATGGCTACACCTTC
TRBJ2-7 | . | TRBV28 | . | CASTDGREHYYEQYF | TGTGCCAGCACCGACGGGAGAGAGCATTACTACGAGCAGTACTTC
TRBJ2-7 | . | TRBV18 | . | CASSPASAAYSYEQYF | TGTGCCAGCTCACCAGCTTCCGCGGCCTACTCCTACGAGCAGTACTTC
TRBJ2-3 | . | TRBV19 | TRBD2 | CASSRIAGSSTDTQYF | TGTGCCAGTAGTAGAATAGCGGGTTCTAGCACAGATACGCAGTATTTT
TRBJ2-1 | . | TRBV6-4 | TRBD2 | CASSDVGTSGRIKQFF | TGTGCCAGCAGTGACGTTGGGACTAGCGGGAGAATAAAGCAGTTCTTC
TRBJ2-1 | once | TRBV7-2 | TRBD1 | CASTPGQGFNEQFF | TGTGCCAGCACACCGGGACAGGGATTTAATGAGCAGTTCTTC
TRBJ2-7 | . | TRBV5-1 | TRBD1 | CASSTGQDNGQYF | TGCGCCAGCAGCACTGGACAGGACAACGGGCAGTACTTC
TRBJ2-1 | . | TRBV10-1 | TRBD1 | CASSQRTGNGEQFF | TGCGCCAGCAGTCAACGGACAGGGAATGGTGAGCAGTTCTTC
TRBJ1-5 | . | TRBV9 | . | CASSVSGDQPQHF | TGTGCCAGCAGCGTATCGGGGGACCAGCCCCAGCATTTT
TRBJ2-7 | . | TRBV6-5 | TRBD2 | CASSYTSGSYEQYF | TGTGCCAGCAGTTACACTAGCGGGAGCTACGAGCAGTACTTC
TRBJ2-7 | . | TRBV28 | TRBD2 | CASTPRWGTSGRTLQQYF | TGTGCCAGCACCCCTCGGTGGGGGACTAGCGGGAGGACCCTCCAGCAGTACTTC
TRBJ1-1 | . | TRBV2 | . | CASRLTGSPEAFF | TGTGCCAGCAGACTAACAGGGAGCCCTGAAGCTTTCTTT
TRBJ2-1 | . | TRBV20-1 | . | CSASTLLTNSEQFF | TGCAGTGCTAGTACCCTCCTTACCAACTCCGAGCAGTTCTTC
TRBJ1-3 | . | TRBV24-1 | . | CATSEGTGVEGNTIYF | TGTGCCACCAGTGAGGGAACAGGAGTGGAAGGAAACACCATATATTTT
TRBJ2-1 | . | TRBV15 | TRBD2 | CATSRDHLLAGWNNEQFF | TGTGCCACCAGCAGAGATCATCTACTAGCGGGATGGAACAATGAGCAGTTCTTC
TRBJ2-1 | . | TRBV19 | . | CASSIPYNEQFF | TGTGCCAGTAGTATCCCGTACAATGAGCAGTTCTTC
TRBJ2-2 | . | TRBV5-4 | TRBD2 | CASSLFSGIVTGELFF | TGTGCCAGCAGCTTGTTTAGCGGGATTGTCACCGGGGAGCTGTTTTTT
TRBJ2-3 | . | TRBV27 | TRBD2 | CASRPAGGVWYF | TGTGCCAGCAGACCAGCGGGAGGAGTCTGGTATTTT
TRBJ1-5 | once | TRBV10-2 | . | CASSERGPLSNQPQHF | TGCGCCAGCAGTGAGAGGGGTCCCCTTAGCAATCAGCCCCAGCATTTT
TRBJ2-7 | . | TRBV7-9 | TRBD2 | CASSFTSGRGGASYEQYF | TGTGCCAGCAGCTTTACTAGCGGGAGAGGGGGTGCCTCCTACGAGCAGTACTTC
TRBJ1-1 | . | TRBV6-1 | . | CASSENGVNTEAFF | TGTGCCAGCAGTGAAAACGGGGTTAACACTGAAGCTTTCTTT
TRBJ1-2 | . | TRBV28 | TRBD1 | CASSIPGTGGLGYTF | TGTGCCAGCAGTATACCCGGGACAGGGGGCTTGGGCTACACCTTC
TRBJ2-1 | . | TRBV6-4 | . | CASSDVAGARDNEQFF | TGTGCCAGCAGTGACGTCGCGGGTGCTCGGGACAATGAGCAGTTCTTC
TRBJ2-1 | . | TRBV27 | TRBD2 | CASSFEREGPYNEQFF | TGTGCCAGCAGTTTTGAGCGGGAGGGACCCTACAATGAGCAGTTCTTC
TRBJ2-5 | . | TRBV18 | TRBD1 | CASSLLARGETQYF | TGTGCCAGCTCACTACTTGCCAGGGGGGAGACCCAGTACTTC
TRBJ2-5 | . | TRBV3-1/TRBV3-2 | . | CASSQYERLVSQYF | TGTGCCAGCAGCCAATATGAGCGATTGGTCTCCCAGTACTTC
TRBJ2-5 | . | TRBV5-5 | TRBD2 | CASSLVRETSLSETQYF | TGTGCCAGCAGCTTGGTTCGGGAGACTAGCCTTTCGGAGACCCAGTACTTC
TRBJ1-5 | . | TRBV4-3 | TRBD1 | CASSPDRGNNQPQHF | TGCGCCAGCAGCCCGGACAGGGGGAACAATCAGCCCCAGCATTTT
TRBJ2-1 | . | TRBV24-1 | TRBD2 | CATSKWGGSRNNEQFF | TGTGCCACCAGTAAGTGGGGCGGGAGTCGGAACAATGAGCAGTTCTTC
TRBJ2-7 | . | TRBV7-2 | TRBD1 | CASSLGGQGTYEQYF | TGTGCCAGCAGCTTAGGAGGACAGGGGACCTACGAGCAGTACTTC